A selection of T cell receptor beta chains follows, all from one sample in a study of blood T cell repertoires in COVID-19. Assay used: immunoSEQ multiplex PCR; TCRdb lists only in-frame clones, some missing. The data hold about 100,000 clones, with 80% to 90% observed a single time. The source material was peripheral blood. The receptors here all came from a man in his sixties with acute or convalescent COVID-19. Both conserved end residues are part of each CDR3. A D gene is named only where the DNA matches it firmly. Some rows mark clone size as missing; the rest say once, few, many or name a class of expanded clone.

V,size,D,J,CDR3,DNA
TRBV4-1,once,.,TRBJ1-1,CASSPQGDTEAFF,TGCGCCAGCAGCCCACAGGGTGACACTGAAGCTTTCTTT
TRBV12-3/TRBV12-4,.,.,TRBJ1-5,CASSRGGPQHF,TGTGCCAGCAGTCGGGGGGGGCCCCAGCATTTT
TRBV18,few,TRBD1,TRBJ1-2,CASSPGTDNYGYTF,TGTGCCAGCTCACCAGGGACAGACAACTATGGCTACACCTTC
TRBV30,few,.,TRBJ1-3,CASLRGNTIYF,TGTGCCTCCTTGAGGGGAAACACCATATATTTT
TRBV5-4,.,.,TRBJ2-1,CASSLTGYNEQFF,TGTGCCAGCAGCCTGACAGGATACAATGAGCAGTTCTTC
TRBV3-1/TRBV3-2,.,.,TRBJ2-4,CASSQPTGNKNIQYF,TGTGCCAGCAGCCAACCAACAGGGAACAAAAACATTCAGTACTTC
TRBV6-2/TRBV6-3,.,TRBD1,TRBJ2-5,CASSYPTGNQETQYF,TGTGCCAGCAGTTACCCGACAGGGAACCAAGAGACCCAGTACTTC
TRBV30,once,TRBD1,TRBJ1-5,CAWSGGTGGNQPQHF,TGTGCCTGGAGTGGCGGGACAGGTGGAAATCAGCCCCAGCATTTT
TRBV10-1,.,TRBD2,TRBJ2-1,CASSEGRGRSYNEQFF,TGCGCCAGCAGTGAAGGGAGGGGCCGGTCCTACAATGAGCAGTTCTTC
TRBV3-1/TRBV3-2,.,TRBD2,TRBJ2-1,CASSQEAGGIYNEQFF,TGTGCCAGCAGCCAAGAGGCGGGGGGGATATACAATGAGCAGTTCTTC
TRBV2,.,TRBD1,TRBJ2-7,CASREGTGRAYEQYF,TGTGCCAGCAGGGAGGGGACAGGGAGGGCCTACGAGCAGTACTTC
TRBV19,.,TRBD1,TRBJ1-5,CASSIDGDRASSFNQPQHF,TGTGCCAGTAGTATAGACGGGGACAGGGCCTCCTCCTTCAATCAGCCCCAGCATTTT
TRBV19,.,TRBD1,TRBJ1-1,CASSVTRGPAEAFF,TGTGCCAGTAGTGTCACCAGGGGGCCGGCTGAAGCTTTCTTT
TRBV25-1,.,TRBD2,TRBJ2-1,CASSEWGTRTHNEQFF,TGTGCCAGCAGTGAATGGGGGACTAGAACCCACAATGAGCAGTTCTTC
TRBV3-1/TRBV3-2,.,.,TRBJ2-3,CASSQAGLGTDTQYF,TGTGCCAGCAGCCAAGCGGGTCTCGGCACAGATACGCAGTATTTT
TRBV11-1,.,TRBD1,TRBJ2-7,CASSLDGGQGTYEQYF,TGTGCCAGCAGCTTAGACGGGGGACAGGGCACCTACGAGCAGTACTTC
TRBV9,medium-sized,.,TRBJ2-2,CASSVGSGNTGELFF,TGTGCCAGCAGCGTAGGTAGCGGGAACACCGGGGAGCTGTTTTTT
TRBV5-1,few,TRBD2,TRBJ2-1,CASSQLAGYNEQFF,TGCGCCAGCAGCCAATTAGCGGGGTACAATGAGCAGTTCTTC
TRBV3-1/TRBV3-2,.,.,TRBJ1-2,CASSPRRTTFYGYTF,TGTGCCAGCAGCCCAAGGAGAACCACCTTCTATGGCTACACCTTC
TRBV12-3/TRBV12-4,.,TRBD2,TRBJ2-3,CASSPSGEGYF,TGTGCCAGCAGCCCGAGCGGGGAGGGGTATTTT
TRBV10-1,once,TRBD2,TRBJ2-2,CASPGLAGGVGTGELFF,TGCGCCAGTCCGGGACTAGCGGGAGGGGTAGGGACCGGGGAGCTGTTTTTT
TRBV30,.,.,TRBJ2-7,CAWTPGLSSYEQYF,TGTGCCTGGACCCCAGGTCTGAGCTCCTACGAGCAGTACTTC
TRBV4-1,.,.,TRBJ2-4,CASSHPYQLLAKNIQYF,TGCGCCAGCAGCCATCCTTATCAACTTCTAGCCAAAAACATTCAGTACTTC
TRBV20-1,.,.,TRBJ2-1,CSASQTSYHNEQFF,TGCAGTGCTAGTCAAACTAGCTACCACAATGAGCAGTTCTTC
TRBV18,.,TRBD2,TRBJ2-1,CASSPRLAGSHTYNEQFF,TGTGCCAGCTCACCACGACTAGCGGGCTCCCATACCTACAATGAGCAGTTCTTC
TRBV5-4,.,TRBD1,TRBJ1-6,CAMLRDRVNSPLHF,TGTGCCATGCTCCGGGACAGGGTAAATTCACCCCTCCACTTT
TRBV3-1/TRBV3-2,.,TRBD1,TRBJ1-6,CASSQQGALNSPLHF,TGTGCCAGCAGCCAACAGGGGGCTTTAAATTCACCCCTCCACTTT
TRBV28,.,TRBD1,TRBJ1-4,CASSTTGKGENEKLFF,TGTGCCAGCAGTACGACAGGGAAAGGAGAGAATGAAAAACTGTTTTTT
TRBV6-5,.,.,TRBJ2-7,CASAHRDRSYEQYF,TGTGCCAGTGCCCACAGAGACCGGTCCTACGAGCAGTACTTC
TRBV11-3,.,TRBD2,TRBJ2-3,CASSLGGGGSPDTQYF,TGTGCCAGCAGCTTAGGTGGAGGCGGGAGTCCAGATACGCAGTATTTT
TRBV18,.,.,TRBJ2-1,CASSPAGGNEQFF,TGTGCCAGCTCACCGGCAGGTGGGAATGAGCAGTTCTTC
TRBV25-1,.,TRBD2,TRBJ2-2,CASSRRGDGGELFF,TGTGCCAGCAGCCGCCGGGGGGACGGCGGGGAGCTGTTTTTT
TRBV24-1,.,TRBD2,TRBJ2-1,CATSDPTSGRPGEGFNEQFF,TGTGCCACCAGTGACCCAACTAGCGGGAGGCCTGGTGAAGGCTTTAATGAGCAGTTCTTC
TRBV18,.,TRBD2,TRBJ2-3,CASSPRLAGGSHLGTDTQYF,TGTGCCAGCTCCCCCCGACTAGCGGGAGGGTCCCACCTTGGCACAGATACGCAGTATTTT
TRBV5-1,.,TRBD1,TRBJ2-7,CASSLTGVDYEQYF,TGCGCCAGCAGCTTGACAGGGGTTGACTACGAGCAGTACTTC
TRBV2,.,.,TRBJ1-1,CASTPQGMNTEAFF,TGTGCCAGCACCCCACAGGGAATGAACACTGAAGCTTTCTTT
TRBV2,.,.,TRBJ1-4,CASGREGGEKLFF,TGTGCCAGCGGTCGGGAGGGGGGTGAAAAACTGTTTTTT
TRBV29-1,.,.,TRBJ1-1,CSVVYTEAFF,TGCAGCGTTGTCTACACTGAAGCTTTCTTT
TRBV7-3,.,.,TRBJ2-1,CASSKQVYNEQFF,TGTGCCAGCAGTAAACAGGTCTACAATGAGCAGTTCTTC
TRBV28,.,TRBD1,TRBJ1-5,CASSPGQGYQPQHF,TGTGCCAGCAGTCCGGGACAGGGATACCAGCCCCAGCATTTT
TRBV7-8,once,TRBD2,TRBJ2-1,CASSLGAGGSIVSYNEQFF,TGTGCCAGCAGCTTAGGGGCGGGGGGGAGTATTGTATCCTACAATGAGCAGTTCTTC
TRBV5-4,.,.,TRBJ1-5,CASSLDGGTGQPQHF,TGTGCCAGCAGCTTGGACGGGGGGACGGGGCAGCCCCAGCATTTT
TRBV7-9,.,TRBD1,TRBJ2-7,CASSPGTGSYEQYF,TGTGCCAGCAGCCCAGGGACAGGGAGCTACGAGCAGTACTTC
TRBV3-1/TRBV3-2,.,TRBD2,TRBJ2-7,CASSHLTRLAGAYEQYF,TGTGCCAGCAGCCATCTCACAAGACTAGCGGGAGCATACGAGCAGTACTTC
TRBV11-1,.,TRBD1,TRBJ2-7,CASSLDRGEQYF,TGTGCCAGCAGCTTGGACAGGGGCGAGCAGTACTTC
TRBV2,.,TRBD1,TRBJ1-3,CATTTGSSGNTIYF,TGTGCCACCACGACAGGGAGCTCTGGAAACACCATATATTTT
TRBV7-2,.,.,TRBJ1-6,CASSLARQDLHF,TGTGCCAGCAGCTTAGCTCGCCAGGACCTCCACTTT
TRBV5-8,.,TRBD1,TRBJ1-1,CASSFGQGRTEAFF,TGTGCCAGCAGCTTCGGACAGGGAAGGACTGAAGCTTTCTTT
TRBV29-1,.,.,TRBJ1-2,CSVLQGSNYGYTF,TGCAGCGTTCTACAGGGCTCTAACTATGGCTACACCTTC
TRBV11-3,.,.,TRBJ2-2,CASSSYAGELFF,TGTGCCAGCAGCTCCTACGCCGGGGAGCTGTTTTTT
TRBV7-6,few,TRBD2,TRBJ2-5,CASSLAPSTSGETQYF,TGTGCCAGCAGCTTAGCACCCTCCACTAGCGGCGAGACCCAGTACTTC
TRBV11-3,.,.,TRBJ1-1,CASSRGAGTEAFF,TGTGCCAGCAGCCGGGGGGCGGGCACTGAAGCTTTCTTT
TRBV7-8,many,.,TRBJ1-6,CASSLIWQGNPLHF,TGTGCCAGCAGCTTAATTTGGCAGGGTAATCCCCTCCACTTT